This T cell receptor (beta chain) was captured in a study of blood T cell repertoires in COVID-19. Only in-frame clones appear in the TCRdb table, and some are missing; sequencing was by immunoSEQ multiplex PCR. The sample holds 240,000 or so clones, around four fifths seen once. Germline CDR1 is MGHRA and CDR2 is YSYEKL. V was shortened by 0 bases and J by 7 bases, with 15 bases between the two germline ends. The CDR3 spans 16 residues. The receptor was isolated from a woman aged 60-75 years with active or convalescent COVID-19. Sequenced input: peripheral blood. The V gene is TRBV4-1, the J gene TRBJ1-4; no reliable D call. The CDR3 sequence is CASSQEVTTSGEKLFF. CDR3 sequence (DNA): TGCGCCAGCAGCCAAGAAGTAACAACCTCAGGTGAAAAACTGTTTTTT.